These T cell receptor beta chains were read from a single sample in a study of blood T cell repertoires in COVID-19. Clones were sequenced by immunoSEQ multiplex PCR, and TCRdb holds only the in-frame ones, with some missing. The sample holds around 310,000 clones, around 89% seen once. Sequencing used peripheral blood. These receptors came from a woman aged 35 to 49 with COVID-19, enrolled during active disease. Both conserved end residues are part of each CDR3. The D gene is left open where the match is weak. Size values are once, few and many counts, or a class for expanded clones, and some rows have none.

j_call | v_call | clone_size | d_call | cdr3_nt | cdr3_aa
TRBJ2-5 | TRBV6-2/TRBV6-3 | once | NA | TGTGCCAGCAGTTACGAGGACATTTGGGAGACCCAGTACTTC | CASSYEDIWETQYF
TRBJ2-7 | TRBV2 | NA | TRBD1 | TGTGCCAGCCATAGGGACAGGGGGGCCGAGCAGTACTTC | CASHRDRGAEQYF
TRBJ2-1 | TRBV7-2 | NA | NA | TGTGCCAGCAGCCCTCGGAAGCCCTCGGGGGAGCAGTTCTTC | CASSPRKPSGEQFF
TRBJ2-7 | TRBV19 | NA | NA | TGTGCCAGTAGTATTGGGCTTCCCTACGAGCAGTACTTC | CASSIGLPYEQYF
TRBJ1-1 | TRBV30 | NA | TRBD1 | TGTGCCTGGAGTGTGGTAGACAGGGGCATCACTGAAGCTTTCTTT | CAWSVVDRGITEAFF
TRBJ2-4 | TRBV4-1 | NA | TRBD1 | TGCGCCAGCAGCCAAGTGACAGGGGTTCTAGCCAAAAACATTCAGTACTTC | CASSQVTGVLAKNIQYF
TRBJ1-1 | TRBV7-2 | NA | NA | TGTGCCAGCAGCTCCCAACCATCTGAACCTAGAGCTTTCTTT | CASSSQPSEPRAFF
TRBJ1-2 | TRBV30 | NA | NA | TGTGCCTGGTCACCGGGACAACCCAGCTATGGCTACACCTTC | CAWSPGQPSYGYTF
TRBJ2-1 | TRBV7-2 | NA | NA | TGTGCCAGCACCCCTAGGTGGGGCCATGAGCAGTTCTTC | CASTPRWGHEQFF
TRBJ1-6 | TRBV2 | NA | TRBD1 | TGTGCCCTCTTAACAGGGGAGAATTCACCCCTCCACTTT | CALLTGENSPLHF
TRBJ2-3 | TRBV29-1 | NA | NA | TGCAGCGTTGAACCTTCGAGAGATACGCAGTATTTT | CSVEPSRDTQYF
TRBJ2-2 | TRBV7-2 | NA | TRBD1 | TGTGCCAGCGGTGCGGGACAGGGTGACACCGGGGAGCTGTTTTTT | CASGAGQGDTGELFF
TRBJ1-3 | TRBV10-3 | NA | NA | TGTGCCATCAGTGATTATTTAGGGGCGCGGGGAAACACCATATATTTT | CAISDYLGARGNTIYF
TRBJ1-2 | TRBV18 | NA | TRBD1 | TGTGCCAGCTCGCCGGGACAGAACTATGGCTACACCTTC | CASSPGQNYGYTF
TRBJ2-7 | TRBV6-5 | NA | TRBD2 | TGTGTCAGCAGTTACCGGACTAGCCATGCCTACGAGCAGTACTTC | CVSSYRTSHAYEQYF
TRBJ2-7 | TRBV6-5 | once | TRBD2 | TGTGCCAGCAGTTACTCTAGCGGGTGGCCCTACGAGCAGTACTTC | CASSYSSGWPYEQYF
TRBJ2-5 | TRBV29-1 | NA | TRBD2 | TGCAGCGAACTACAGGGGGCCGGACTAGCGGGAGGGCCGGAAGAGACCCAGTACTTC | CSELQGAGLAGGPEETQYF
TRBJ1-3 | TRBV30 | NA | NA | TGTGCCTGCCCACGAGGGGGTTCAGGAAACACCATATATTTT | CACPRGGSGNTIYF
TRBJ1-1 | TRBV30 | NA | TRBD1 | TGTGCCTGGAGTCTTCGGGACAGCATGAACACTGAAGCTTTCTTT | CAWSLRDSMNTEAFF
TRBJ2-2 | TRBV6-1 | medium-sized | TRBD2 | TGTGCCAGCAGTGAAGCTAGCGGGGACACCGGGGAGCTGTTTTTT | CASSEASGDTGELFF
TRBJ2-5 | TRBV28 | NA | TRBD2 | TGTGCCAGCAGGAATAGCGGGAGTGGAGAGACCCAGTACTTC | CASRNSGSGETQYF
TRBJ2-2 | TRBV5-4 | NA | NA | TGTGCCAGCAGCTTGGCCGGTGTTCAGGGGAACACCGGGGAGCTGTTTTTT | CASSLAGVQGNTGELFF
TRBJ1-6 | TRBV9 | NA | NA | TGTGCCAGCAGCGTAGTCTCCACACCCCATGGTTCACCCCTCCACTTT | CASSVVSTPHGSPLHF
TRBJ1-1 | TRBV5-4 | NA | NA | TGTGCCAGCAGCCTATCCAGGGGAAACACTGAAGCTTTCTTT | CASSLSRGNTEAFF
TRBJ2-2 | TRBV5-1 | NA | TRBD1 | TGCGCCAGCAGCCAGGGACAGCCGAACACCGGGGAGCTGTTTTTT | CASSQGQPNTGELFF
TRBJ1-1 | TRBV28 | NA | NA | TGTGCCAGCAGTTTGCGTACTGAAGCTTTCTTT | CASSLRTEAFF
TRBJ1-4 | TRBV5-1 | NA | TRBD1 | TGCGCCAGCAGCCCTACAGGGGGCACTAATGAAAAACTGTTTTTT | CASSPTGGTNEKLFF
TRBJ1-1 | TRBV19 | once | TRBD1 | TGTGCCAGTAAGCCGGGACAGGGACGATACATGAACACTGAAGCTTTCTTT | CASKPGQGRYMNTEAFF
TRBJ1-1 | TRBV6-5 | NA | TRBD1 | TGTGCCAGCAGGGACAGGGACGGCCCTGAAGCTTTCTTT | CASRDRDGPEAFF
TRBJ2-7 | TRBV30 | NA | TRBD1 | TGTGCCTGGAGTCTCGGGACAGGGGTCTCCTACGAGCAGTACTTC | CAWSLGTGVSYEQYF
TRBJ1-1 | TRBV7-9 | NA | NA | TGTGCCAGCAGCTCTAACTCGGGACAGAACACTGAAGCTTTCTTT | CASSSNSGQNTEAFF
TRBJ1-1 | TRBV5-6 | NA | NA | TGTGCCAGCAGCTTAGCTAACACTGAAGCTTTCTTT | CASSLANTEAFF
TRBJ2-6 | TRBV4-3 | once | NA | TGCGCCAGCAGCCAAGATGGCGGTGGATTCTCTGGGGCCAACGTCCTGACTTTC | CASSQDGGGFSGANVLTF
TRBJ2-7 | TRBV9 | NA | TRBD2 | TGTGCCAGCAGCGTAGCTGGGACTAGCGCGGGGGAGCAGTACTTC | CASSVAGTSAGEQYF
TRBJ2-1 | TRBV6-2/TRBV6-3 | NA | TRBD2 | TGTGCCAGCAGCCGCCGGGGGGGCTCCTACAATGAGCAGTTCTTC | CASSRRGGSYNEQFF
TRBJ2-5 | TRBV29-1 | NA | TRBD1 | TGCAGCGTTCCCCAGGGGGCAGGGGATCAAGAGACCCAGTACTTC | CSVPQGAGDQETQYF
TRBJ2-1 | TRBV6-2/TRBV6-3 | NA | TRBD2 | TGTGCCAGCAGCCTAGCGGGAGGGGGGAATGAGCAGTTCTTC | CASSLAGGGNEQFF
TRBJ2-3 | TRBV7-9 | once | NA | TGTGCCAGCACCATTACCCCGGACTTTAGCACAGATACGCAGTATTTT | CASTITPDFSTDTQYF
TRBJ1-1 | TRBV6-6 | once | NA | TGTGCCAGCAGTCAAGGACAGTCGGACACTGAAGCTTTCTTT | CASSQGQSDTEAFF
TRBJ2-1 | TRBV27 | NA | NA | TGTGCCAGTTCAAACGGCCCGGGAGTAGGAGGGGACAATGAGCAGTTCTTC | CASSNGPGVGGDNEQFF
TRBJ1-2 | TRBV28 | NA | TRBD1 | TGTGCCAGCAGTATCGACAGGGCCCTGGGCTACACCTTC | CASSIDRALGYTF
TRBJ1-3 | TRBV7-2 | NA | NA | TGTGCCAGCAGCCCCAGGTATTCTGGAAACACCATATATTTT | CASSPRYSGNTIYF
TRBJ2-5 | TRBV6-2/TRBV6-3 | NA | NA | TGTGCCAGCAGTTTAAAGCGGACCCAGTACTTC | CASSLKRTQYF
TRBJ1-1 | TRBV27 | NA | NA | TGTGCCAGCAGTTTTGCCCCAGTGCCCACTGAAGCTTTCTTT | CASSFAPVPTEAFF
TRBJ2-7 | TRBV6-6 | NA | NA | TGTGCCAGCAGTTACGAAAGCCGATGGGCAAACGAGCAGTACTTC | CASSYESRWANEQYF
TRBJ1-5 | TRBV5-6 | NA | TRBD1 | TGTGCCAGCAGTTCCACAGGGGGCGGAAGCAATCAGCCCCAGCATTTT | CASSSTGGGSNQPQHF
TRBJ1-6 | TRBV11-1 | NA | TRBD1 | TGTGCCAGCAGCTTGAACAGGGGAAATTCACCCCTCCACTTT | CASSLNRGNSPLHF
TRBJ2-7 | TRBV4-3 | NA | NA | TGCGCCAGCAGCCAAGAACCCAGGGTTAGCTCCTACGAGCAGTACTTC | CASSQEPRVSSYEQYF
TRBJ1-4 | TRBV5-1 | NA | NA | TGCGCCAGCAGGCCTGCGGTGCAGAATGAAAAACTGTTTTTT | CASRPAVQNEKLFF
TRBJ1-1 | TRBV30 | NA | NA | TGTGCCTGGAGTGTAGAGTCAGGGCGAGCTTTCTTT | CAWSVESGRAFF
TRBJ1-1 | TRBV12-5 | NA | NA | TGTGCTAGTGGTTTGGTACAGGGAAATGTAAAGAACACTGAAGCTTTCTTT | CASGLVQGNVKNTEAFF
TRBJ1-1 | TRBV28 | NA | NA | TGTGCCAGCATTCCTAGGGGGGGGAGGACTGAAGCTTTCTTT | CASIPRGGRTEAFF